Presented here are 25 T cell receptor beta chains from one specimen sequenced in a study of blood T cell repertoires in COVID-19. Clones were read by immunoSEQ multiplex PCR, and TCRdb kept only the in-frame ones, dropping some. The sample contains just under 45,000 clones, around 80% of which appear only once. Sequencing input: peripheral blood. The origin of the receptors is a human donor in a cohort sampled during active COVID-19.

The rearrangement joins TRBV30 to TRBJ1-2; D may be TRBD1 (6 bases). The V gene lost 4 bases and the J gene lost 8 bases, with 8 bases spanning the gap. Germline V CDR1 and CDR2: GTSNPN, SVGIG (reference sequence). The CDR3 is 10 residues long. In nucleotides, the CDR3 is TGTGCCTGGAACAGGGAAGGCTACACCTTC. Protein sequence: CAWNREGYTF. Looking up the rest from reference TRBV30 and TRBJ1-2 gives the full variable domain: SQTIHQWPATLVQPVGSPLSLECTVEGTSNPNLYWYRQAAGRGLQLLFYSVGIGQISSEVPQNLSASRPQDRQFILSSKKLLLSDSGFYLCAWNREGYTFGSGTRLTVV.

V usage is TRBV6-5 and J usage is TRBJ1-3; the D is unclear. The CDR3 covers 14 residues. With 10 bases removed from V and 0 bases from J, the gap between germline ends came to 13 bases. Germline V gene sequence: CDR1 MNHEY, CDR2 SVGAGI. CDR3 in DNA: TGTGCCAACGGCGAGGAGGCCTCTGGAAACACCATATATTTT. Residues: CANGEEASGNTIYF.

This rearrangement joins TRBV2 to TRBJ2-3; D may be TRBD1 or TRBD2 (7 bases each). The ends were cut back, 6 bases at V and 2 bases at J, with 15 bases in the middle. This CDR3 contains 15 residues. Germline V gives CDR1 SNHLY, CDR2 FYNNEI. The CDR3 DNA is TGTGCCAGCAGAGAACAGGGGAGGGTCACAGATACGCAGTATTTT. The encoded protein is CASREQGRVTDTQYF.

This chain uses TRBV5-1 with TRBJ2-5; TRBD2 might be the D (6 bases). Germline loops: CDR1 SGHRS, CDR2 YFSETQ. The CDR3 extends over 14 amino acids. The germline V and J ends were trimmed by 8 bases and 4 bases, with 18 bases remaining between them. The CDR3: CASGTSPPPETQYF. For the CDR3, the DNA is TGCGCCAGTGGCACTAGCCCTCCCCCAGAGACCCAGTACTTC.

The J gene is TRBJ1-5, the V gene TRBV4-3, with 11 bases lining up with TRBD1. V lost 2 bases and J lost 6; bases outside the gene matches: 9. This CDR3 is 17 amino acids long. The germline CDR1 and CDR2 sequences are LGHNA and YSLEER. The CDR3 reads CASSQSRDRGGGQPQHF. The CDR3 bases are TGCGCCAGCAGCCAAAGCCGGGACAGGGGGGGAGGTCAGCCCCAGCATTTT.

This rearrangement joins TRBV6-6 to TRBJ2-7, with a weak D call TRBD1 (5 bases). The V and J ends lost 7 bases and 3 bases respectively, with 13 bases between them. This CDR3 has 13 amino acids. From germline, CDR1 is MNHNY and CDR2 SVGAGI (reference sequence). The CDR3 nucleotides are TGTGCCAGCATGAATAGGGGCTTCTACGAGCAGTACTTC. Its translation is CASMNRGFYEQYF.

The chain recombines TRBV18 with TRBJ2-7; 8 bases are a match to TRBD1. The CDR3 length is 14 residues. Germline V CDR1 and CDR2: KGHSH, LQKENI. V lost 6 bases to trimming and J lost 2 bases; unmatched junction nucleotides: 6. The DNA of the CDR3 is TGTGCCAGCTCGCAGGGGGCGCTTACCTACGAGCAGTACGTC. Translation gives CASSQGALTYEQYV.

This clone was seen more than once but under ten times. V is TRBV6-6 and J is TRBJ1-6; D might be TRBD1 (5 bases). Germline V CDR1 and CDR2: MNHNY, SVGAGI (reference sequence). V lost 4 bases and J 10 bases, leaving 17 bases between the germline ends. This CDR3 is 15 amino acids long. As DNA, the CDR3 is TGTGCCAGCAGTTCGTTGGGTCAGGGAGGGTCACCCCTCCACTTT. Its translation: CASSSLGQGGSPLHF.

The CDR3 is CASSPRDNVYGYTF. CDR3 in DNA: TGTGCCAGCAGCCCCCGGGACAACGTTTATGGCTACACCTTC. The chain joins TRBV7-3 to TRBJ1-2, with D perhaps matching TRBD1 (6 bases). The CDR3 sequence is 14 residues long. Germline V gives CDR1 SGHTA, CDR2 FQGTGA. The germline V and J ends were trimmed by 5 bases and 5 bases, with 15 bases remaining between them. Full variable domain (rest looked up from reference TRBV7-3 and TRBJ1-2): GAGVSQTPSNKVTEKGKYVELRCDPISGHTALYWYRQSLGQGPEFLIYFQGTGAADDSGLPNDRFFAVRPEGSVSTLKIQRTERGDSAVYLCASSPRDNVYGYTFGSGTRLTVV.

The chain recombines TRBV6-5 with TRBJ2-5, with 8 bases that match TRBD2. The CDR3 sequence is 14 residues long. V lost 2 bases and J lost 5; bases outside the gene matches: 4. CDR1 and CDR2 from the germline V gene are MNHEY and SVGAGI. CDR3 loop: CASSYGLAGETQYF. DNA of the CDR3: TGTGCCAGCAGTTACGGGCTAGCGGGTGAGACCCAGTACTTC.

V and J are TRBV30 and TRBJ2-5, with 9 bases matching TRBD1. The CDR3 has 13 residues. Germline CDR1 GTSNPN, CDR2 SVGIG (reference sequence). Germline trimming cut 8 bases from V and 5 bases from J; bases unmatched to any gene: 9. The CDR3 loop reads CAVKTGGRETQYF. The CDR3 region has the DNA TGTGCCGTAAAGACAGGGGGACGGGAGACCCAGTACTTC.

Only a few counts were recorded for this clone. The chain links TRBV9 to TRBJ1-2; TRBD1 aligns across 7 bases. V trimming: 3 bases; J trimming: 2 bases; junction bases outside the gene matches: 10. The V gene's germline CDR1 is SGDLS and CDR2 YYNGEE. This CDR3 spans 16 amino acids. CDR3 DNA sequence: TGTGCCAGCAGCGACCAGACCGGACAGGCCAACTATGGCTACACCTTC. Protein: CASSDQTGQANYGYTF. The full variable domain, completed using reference TRBV9 and TRBJ1-2, is DSGVTQTPKHLITATGQRVTLRCSPRSGDLSVYWYQQSLDQGLQFLIQYYNGEERAKGNILERFSAQQFPDLHSELNLSSLELGDSALYFCASSDQTGQANYGYTFGSGTRLTVV.

The V call is TRBV6-4, the J call TRBJ1-1; 7 bases are shared with TRBD1. The CDR3 has 15 amino acids. Germline lookup yields CDR1 MRHNA and CDR2 SNTAGT. Germline trimming cut 5 bases from V and 1 base from J; bases unmatched to any gene: 7. Here the CDR3 DNA reads TGTGCCAGCAGTTCTACGACAGGGCCGAACACTGAAGCTTTCTTT. It yields the protein CASSSTTGPNTEAFF.

The chain links TRBV6-5 to TRBJ2-5; perhaps TRBD1 as D (6 bases). V was cut by 6 bases and J by 4 bases, with 15 bases left in between. CDR1 and CDR2 from the germline V gene are MNHEY and SVGAGI. The CDR3 length is 14 residues. Here the CDR3 DNA reads TGTGCCAGCAGACGGCAGGGGAACGGAGAGACCCAGTACTTC. This sequence encodes CASRRQGNGETQYF.

About this clone: This sample also contains other DNA sequences that code for the same CDR3. The chain carries TRBV3-1 (or the pseudogene TRBV3-2) and TRBJ2-1; 10 bases are shared with TRBD2. Germline CDR1 is LGHDT and CDR2 is YNNKEL (reference sequence). Losses at the gene ends were 4 bases for V and 3 bases for J; bases not matched to a gene: 6. The CDR3 spans 16 residues. The DNA of the CDR3 is TGTGCCAGCAGCCCTCGGACTAGCGGCGGCTACAATGAGCAGTTCTTC. It yields the protein CASSPRTSGGYNEQFF.

The chain recombines TRBV28 with TRBJ2-1, with 11 nucleotides matching TRBD1. V lost 6 bases to trimming and J lost 4 bases; unmatched junction nucleotides: 8. The CDR3 covers 16 residues. The germline V gene encodes CDR1 MDHEN and CDR2 SYDVKM. CDR3 DNA sequence: TGTGCCAGCAGAAGTCTCCGGGACAGGGGGTACAATGAGCAGTTCTTC. Translated, it gives CASRSLRDRGYNEQFF.

This chain uses TRBV6-5 with TRBJ1-1; 8 positions match TRBD1. This CDR3 is 14 amino acids long. The V gene's germline CDR1 is MNHEY and CDR2 SVGAGI. J was trimmed by 1 base and V by 7 bases; bases with no gene match: 5. CDR3 nucleotides: TGTGCCAGCAAACCGGACAGGGAGAACACTGAAGCTTTCTTT. This gives the protein CASKPDRENTEAFF.

The J gene is TRBJ2-1, the V gene TRBV6-4, with 7 bases matching TRBD1. V lost 4 bases to trimming and J lost 7 bases; unmatched junction nucleotides: 10. Germline V CDR1 and CDR2: MRHNA, SNTAGT. The CDR3 consists of 15 residues. The chain's CDR3 is CASSVLGGRLNEQFF. In nucleotides, the CDR3 is TGTGCCAGCAGTGTATTAGGGGGCAGGCTGAATGAGCAGTTCTTC.

V gene TRBV25-1 combines with J gene TRBJ1-6, with 11 nucleotides matching TRBD1. V was clipped by 6 bases and J by 6 bases; unmatched bases: 7. The germline V gene has CDR1 MGHDK and CDR2 SYGVNS. This CDR3 is 16 amino acids long. The CDR3: CASRTTGTGGNSPLHF. CDR3 in DNA: TGTGCCAGCAGAACGACAGGGACAGGGGGTAATTCACCCCTCCACTTT.

The rearrangement uses TRBV4-2 and TRBJ2-7, with TRBD2 identical over 11 bases. The germline V gene has CDR1 LGHNA and CDR2 YNFKEQ. The CDR3 consists of 16 residues. The trim removed 1 base at V and 3 bases at J, leaving 5 bases unmatched. The CDR3 DNA follows: TGTGCCAGCAGCCAAGCTCTCACTAGCGGGGGCTACGAGCAGTACTTC. Protein: CASSQALTSGGYEQYF.

V is TRBV5-1 and J is TRBJ1-2, with 7 bases fitting TRBD1. Germline V gene lookup returns CDR1 SGHRS and CDR2 YFSETQ. The J segment lost 4 bases and the V segment lost 1 base, leaving 1 base of the junction unmatched. The CDR3 sequence is 13 residues long. CDR3 sequence reads: CASSLKGAYGYTF. As DNA, the CDR3 is TGCGCCAGCAGCTTGAAGGGGGCCTATGGCTACACCTTC.

The chain employs TRBV18 and TRBJ2-2; D ambiguous. Germline CDR1 KGHSH, CDR2 LQKENI. The CDR3 is made up of 12 amino acids. V was shortened by 4 bases and J by 5 bases, with 5 bases between the two germline ends. This CDR3 is CASSLLTGELFF. The CDR3 bases are TGTGCCAGCTCACTACTGACCGGGGAGCTGTTTTTT.

The chain employs TRBV29-1 and TRBJ2-5; 7 bases agree with TRBD1. The V gene end was trimmed by 3 bases and the J gene end by 2 bases; junction bases not matched to a gene: 18. The CDR3 totals 18 residues. Per the germline V gene, CDR1 is SQVTM and CDR2 is ANQGSEA. The CDR3 protein is CSVDMVSTGSGFQETQYF. The CDR3 coding sequence is TGCAGCGTTGATATGGTCTCGACAGGGTCAGGGTTTCAAGAGACCCAGTACTTC.

The chain is built from TRBV2 and TRBJ2-3; TRBD1 agrees at 10 bases. Germline CDR1 reads SNHLY; CDR2 reads FYNNEI. With V trimmed by 10 bases and J by 4 bases, 2 bases remained unmatched. The CDR3 consists of 12 residues. The CDR3 nucleotides read TGTGCCAACGGACAGGGGGCAGATACGCAGTATTTT. Encoded protein: CANGQGADTQYF.

V gene TRBV2 combines with J gene TRBJ1-5, with 9 bases fitting TRBD1. V lost 4 bases to trimming and J lost 6 bases; unmatched junction nucleotides: 7. The CDR3 consists of 15 residues. Germline V lookup: CDR1 SNHLY, CDR2 FYNNEI. CDR3 protein: CASSGETGGSQPQHF. The DNA for the CDR3 is TGTGCCAGCAGTGGCGAAACAGGGGGCAGTCAGCCCCAGCATTTT.